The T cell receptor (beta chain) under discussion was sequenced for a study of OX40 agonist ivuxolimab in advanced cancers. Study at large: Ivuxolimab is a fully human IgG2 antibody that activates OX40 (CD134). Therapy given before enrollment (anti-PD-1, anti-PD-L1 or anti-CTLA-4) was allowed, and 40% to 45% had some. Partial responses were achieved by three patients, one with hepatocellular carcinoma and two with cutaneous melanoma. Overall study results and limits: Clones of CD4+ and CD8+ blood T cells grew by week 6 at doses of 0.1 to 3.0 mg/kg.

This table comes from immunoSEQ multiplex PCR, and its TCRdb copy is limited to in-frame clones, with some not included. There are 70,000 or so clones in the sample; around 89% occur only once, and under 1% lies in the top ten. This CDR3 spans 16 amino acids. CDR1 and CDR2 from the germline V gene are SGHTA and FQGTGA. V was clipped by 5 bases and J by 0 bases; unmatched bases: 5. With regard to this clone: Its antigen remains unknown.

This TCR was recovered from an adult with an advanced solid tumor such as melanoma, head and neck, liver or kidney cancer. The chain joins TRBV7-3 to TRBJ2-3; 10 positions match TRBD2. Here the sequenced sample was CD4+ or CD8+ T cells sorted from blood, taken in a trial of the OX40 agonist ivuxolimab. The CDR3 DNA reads TGTGCCAGCAGCCCCACTAGCGGGACCAGCACAGATACGCAGTATTTT. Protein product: CASSPTSGTSTDTQYF.